This T cell receptor beta chain is drawn from a study of blood T cell repertoires in COVID-19. Background on the study: COVID-19 samples collected from the United States, Italy and Spain covered acute and convalescent phases. Sources were T cells, B-cell-depleted T cells, or PBMCs; the material itself was cDNA or gDNA.

This CDR3 comprises 14 residues. Germline V CDR1 and CDR2: MNHNS, SASEGT. Trimming removed 6 bases from V and 8 bases from J; junction bases left unmatched: 8. In the authors' workflow: Reference gene primers were amplified, and this amplification served to estimate nucleated cell counts. The data were produced by immunoSEQ multiplex PCR, yet TCRdb's version contains in-frame clones alone and is incomplete. The V and J calls and clone size were taken over from that table, and D and trimming were inferred from the DNA. Here the sample spans roughly 100,000 clones, roughly two thirds being singletons. The genes are TRBV6-1 and TRBJ1-4; 8 bases line up with TRBD1. This TCR was sampled from a human donor with acute or convalescent COVID-19. The donor label of this sample is uncertain. The source material was peripheral blood. DNA of the CDR3: TGTGCCAGCAGATCCGACAGGGGAGAGGAAAAACTGTTTTTT. It codes for CASRSDRGEEKLFF.